The rows below give T cell receptor beta chains drawn from one sample of a study of blood T cells in healthy people across ages. TCRdb re-called the 5' RACE reads with MiXCR, one entry per CDR3 protein. The table has over 950,000 distinct CDR3 sequences, roughly 47% seen once. The source material was blood. These TCRs come from a woman aged 55-70 years in good health. Each CDR3 is given with its conserved first and last residue. D genes are given only for firm matches. Not every row has a clone size; where given, it reads once, few, many or a size class.

d_gene: .
j_gene: TRBJ2-7
abundance: .
v_gene: TRBV12-3/TRBV12-4
CDR3nt: TGTGCCAGCAGTCAGGGGGGCGTTGGCCCCCTTAGCTCCTACGAGCAGTACTTC
CDR3aa: CASSQGGVGPLSSYEQYF

d_gene: .
j_gene: TRBJ2-7
abundance: once
v_gene: TRBV6-2/TRBV6-3
CDR3nt: TGTGCCAGCAGCCGGGTGTCGCGCTCCTACGAGCAGTACTTC
CDR3aa: CASSRVSRSYEQYF

d_gene: .
j_gene: TRBJ2-1
abundance: .
v_gene: TRBV28
CDR3nt: TGTGCCAGCAGAAAAACAGGGATATTCCTCAATGAGCAGTTCTTC
CDR3aa: CASRKTGIFLNEQFF

d_gene: TRBD2
j_gene: TRBJ2-1
abundance: .
v_gene: TRBV28
CDR3nt: TGTGCCAGCAGTTTTGCGGGACTAGCGGGAGATGAGCAGTTCTTC
CDR3aa: CASSFAGLAGDEQFF

d_gene: TRBD2
j_gene: TRBJ2-7
abundance: .
v_gene: TRBV4-2
CDR3nt: TGTGCCAGCAGCCAAGATTTAAATCGGGGCGGGAGCTACGAGCAGTACTTC
CDR3aa: CASSQDLNRGGSYEQYF

d_gene: .
j_gene: TRBJ2-1
abundance: few
v_gene: TRBV5-1
CDR3nt: TGCGCCAGCAGCTTCGACGCTCTAGGGCAGTTCTTC
CDR3aa: CASSFDALGQFF

d_gene: .
j_gene: TRBJ2-3
abundance: few
v_gene: TRBV20-1
CDR3nt: TGCAGTGCTGCAAGCGGAAGCACAGATACGCAGTATTTT
CDR3aa: CSAASGSTDTQYF

d_gene: .
j_gene: TRBJ1-1
abundance: .
v_gene: TRBV12-3/TRBV12-4
CDR3nt: TGTGCCAGCAGTTTTGTCCCCTACTCCATGAACACTGAAGCTTTCTTT
CDR3aa: CASSFVPYSMNTEAFF

d_gene: .
j_gene: TRBJ2-3
abundance: .
v_gene: TRBV3-1
CDR3nt: TGTGCCAGCAGCCAACGGTGGCAGGGTGCAGATACGCAGTATTTT
CDR3aa: CASSQRWQGADTQYF

d_gene: .
j_gene: TRBJ2-7
abundance: .
v_gene: TRBV12-3/TRBV12-4
CDR3nt: TGTGCCAGCAGTCCTGTGAGTGGAGACGAGCAGTACTTC
CDR3aa: CASSPVSGDEQYF

d_gene: TRBD1
j_gene: TRBJ1-5
abundance: few
v_gene: TRBV20-1
CDR3nt: TGCAGTGCCAGAACAGGGGATCAGCCCCAGCATTTT
CDR3aa: CSARTGDQPQHF